This T cell receptor beta chain was obtained from a study of shared T cell receptors in the human thymus. Of note for this clone: The junction shows a germline mismatch at one end, possibly a read error. The identical CDR3 is also encoded by other nucleotide sequences in the sample.

The assay was immunoSEQ multiplex PCR, and TCRdb's table has in-frame clones only and misses some. The sample lists 500,000 to 550,000 clones, around 78% occurring once. This CDR3 is built from 12 residues. The V gene's germline CDR1 is MNHNS and CDR2 SASEGT. The sample also formed part of further work on human thymus T cells. That paper adds: Thymus specimens were resections from corrective heart surgery. Thymic and blood repertoires showed apparently biased V and J gene usage. As related research reported, thymic repertoires overlapped highly among unrelated individuals.

Sequencing was carried out using thymocytes. This clonotype was obtained from a boy in the first two years of life with a congenital heart defect. The rearrangement joins TRBV6-1 to TRBJ1-1; tentatively, D is TRBD1 (5 bases). The CDR3: CASSDGGGPAFF. In DNA, the CDR3 is TGTGCCAGCAGTGATGGGGGAGGACCAGCTTTTTTT.